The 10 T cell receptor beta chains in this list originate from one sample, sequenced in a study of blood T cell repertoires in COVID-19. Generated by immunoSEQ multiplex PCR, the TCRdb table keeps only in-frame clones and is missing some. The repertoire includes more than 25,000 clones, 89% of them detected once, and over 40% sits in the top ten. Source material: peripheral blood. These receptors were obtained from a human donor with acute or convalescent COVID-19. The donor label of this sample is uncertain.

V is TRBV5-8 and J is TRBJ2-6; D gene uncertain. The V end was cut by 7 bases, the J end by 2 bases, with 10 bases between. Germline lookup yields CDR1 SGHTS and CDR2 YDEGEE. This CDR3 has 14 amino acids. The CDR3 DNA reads TGTGCCAGCCCGCGCCCTCCTGGGGCCAACGTCCTGACTTTC. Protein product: CASPRPPGANVLTF.

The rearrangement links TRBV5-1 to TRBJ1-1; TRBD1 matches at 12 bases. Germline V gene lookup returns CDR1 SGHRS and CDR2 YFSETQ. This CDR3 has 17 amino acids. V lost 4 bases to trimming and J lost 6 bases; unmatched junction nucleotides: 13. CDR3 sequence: CASSPSGTGGEGAEAFF. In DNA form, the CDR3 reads TGCGCCAGCAGCCCTTCCGGGACAGGGGGCGAGGGAGCTGAAGCTTTCTTT.

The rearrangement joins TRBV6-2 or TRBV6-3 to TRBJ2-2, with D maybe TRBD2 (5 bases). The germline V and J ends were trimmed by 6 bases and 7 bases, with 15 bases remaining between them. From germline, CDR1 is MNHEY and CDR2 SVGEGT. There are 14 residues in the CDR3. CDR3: CASSPGPRGGELFF. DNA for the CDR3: TGTGCCAGCAGCCCCGGGCCTCGGGGCGGGGAGCTGTTTTTT.

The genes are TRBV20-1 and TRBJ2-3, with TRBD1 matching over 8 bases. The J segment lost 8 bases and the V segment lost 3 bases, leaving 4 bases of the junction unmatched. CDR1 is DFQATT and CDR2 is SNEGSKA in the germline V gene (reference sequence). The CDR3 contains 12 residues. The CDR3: CSASQGAGTQYF. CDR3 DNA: TGCAGTGCTAGTCAGGGGGCTGGTACGCAGTATTTT.

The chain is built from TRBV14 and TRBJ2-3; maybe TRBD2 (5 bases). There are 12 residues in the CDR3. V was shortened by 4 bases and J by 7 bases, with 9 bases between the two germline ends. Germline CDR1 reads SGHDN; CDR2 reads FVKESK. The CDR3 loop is CASSLERNTQYF. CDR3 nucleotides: TGTGCCAGCAGCCTCGAGCGGAATACGCAGTATTTT.

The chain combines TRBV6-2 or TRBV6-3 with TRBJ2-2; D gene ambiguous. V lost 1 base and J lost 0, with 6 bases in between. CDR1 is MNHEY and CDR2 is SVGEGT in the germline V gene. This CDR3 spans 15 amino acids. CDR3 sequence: CASSYYYTNTGELFF. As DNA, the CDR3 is TGTGCCAGCAGTTACTACTATACGAACACCGGGGAGCTGTTTTTT.

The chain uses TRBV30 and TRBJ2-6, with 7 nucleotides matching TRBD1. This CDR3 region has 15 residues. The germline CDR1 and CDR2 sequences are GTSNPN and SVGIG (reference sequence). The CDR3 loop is CGGGAEPSGANVLTF. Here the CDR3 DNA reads TGTGGAGGGGGCGCGGAGCCCTCTGGGGCCAACGTCCTGACTTTC.

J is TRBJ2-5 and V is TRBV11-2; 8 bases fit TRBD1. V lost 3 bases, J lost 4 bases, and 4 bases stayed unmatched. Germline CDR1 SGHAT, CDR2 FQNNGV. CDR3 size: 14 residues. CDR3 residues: CASSFQGAGETQYF. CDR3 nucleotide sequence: TGTGCCAGCAGCTTTCAGGGGGCGGGAGAGACCCAGTACTTC. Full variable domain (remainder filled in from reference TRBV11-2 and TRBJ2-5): EAGVAQSPRYKIIEKRQSVAFWCNPISGHATLYWYQQILGQGPKLLIQFQNNGVVDDSQLPKDRFSAERLKGVDSTLKIQPAKLEDSAVYLCASSFQGAGETQYFGPGTRLLVL.

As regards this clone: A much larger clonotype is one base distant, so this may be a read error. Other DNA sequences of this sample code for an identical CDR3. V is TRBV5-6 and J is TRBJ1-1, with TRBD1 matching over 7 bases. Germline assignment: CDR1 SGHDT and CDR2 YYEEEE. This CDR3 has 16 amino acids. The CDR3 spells CASSLSGQGGNTEAFF. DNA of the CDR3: TGCGCCAGCAGCTTGTCCGGGCAGGGGGGGAACACTGAAGCTTTCTTT.

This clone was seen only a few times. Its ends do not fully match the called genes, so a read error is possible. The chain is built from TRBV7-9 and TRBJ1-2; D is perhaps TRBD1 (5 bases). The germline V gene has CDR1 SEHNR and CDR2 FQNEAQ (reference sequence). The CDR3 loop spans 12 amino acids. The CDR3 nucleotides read TGTGCCAGCAGCTTGGGGCAGCTTCCCGGTTTCTTC. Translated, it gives CASSLGQLPGFF.